Each of the 24 T cell receptor beta chains below was sequenced from the same sample in a study of early T cells in non-severe SARS-CoV-2 infection. TCRdb redid the calling of the 5' RACE reads with MiXCR, one entry per CDR3 protein. The sample consists of tens of thousands of distinct CDR3 sequences, 15% to 20% of them appearing once. Specimen: whole blood, collected at baseline. The receptors stem from an adult who was a healthcare worker with PCR-confirmed SARS-CoV-2 infection or an uninfected control (not recorded which).

This clonotype was counted between two and nine times. The chain employs TRBV20-1 and TRBJ2-1; D is possibly TRBD2 (5 bases). With 0 bases removed from V and 7 bases from J, the gap between germline ends came to 13 bases. Germline CDR1 reads DFQATT; CDR2 reads SNEGSKA (reference sequence). CDR3 length: 14 amino acids. CDR3 sequence: CSARDYLRENEQFF. Here the CDR3 DNA reads TGCAGTGCTAGAGACTACCTGAGGGAGAATGAGCAGTTCTTC.

This clonotype was counted only a few times. The genes are TRBV30 and TRBJ2-3; the D gene is possibly TRBD2 (5 bases). CDR3 size: 14 residues. The V gene lost 3 bases and the J gene lost 2 bases, with 12 bases spanning the gap. Germline CDR1 reads GTSNPN; CDR2 reads SVGIG (reference sequence). CDR3 in DNA: TGTGCCTGGAGCCCCGGAGGTCCCACAGATACGCAGTATTTT. Translation: CAWSPGGPTDTQYF.

This clonotype was counted between two and nine times. The chain links TRBV4-1 to TRBJ2-7, with 8 positions matching TRBD2. The CDR3 extends over 15 amino acids. Germline V gives CDR1 MGHRA, CDR2 YSYEKL. V shed 3 bases and J 4 bases; nucleotides not matched to a gene: 8. The DNA of the CDR3 is TGCGCCAGCAGCCAGACCGGGGGGGGAGATTACGAGCAGTACTTC. Translated, it gives CASSQTGGGDYEQYF.

This clonotype came up many times. The CDR3 DNA reads as TGTGCCAGCAGCTTTGCTAAGTTAGGGGGACCCTATGGCTACACCTTC. Its protein product is CASSFAKLGGPYGYTF. The J gene is TRBJ1-2, the V gene TRBV28; D possibly corresponds to TRBD1 (6 bases). CDR3 length equals 16 residues. Per germline, CDR1 MDHEN and CDR2 SYDVKM. V lost 6 bases, J lost 4 bases, and 21 bases lay in between.

The table lists this clonotype with a few counts. The chain joins TRBV11-2 to TRBJ2-4; 7 nucleotides match TRBD1. The CDR3 sequence is 17 residues long. The J segment lost 0 bases and the V segment lost 5 bases, leaving 10 bases of the junction unmatched. The V gene's germline CDR1 is SGHAT and CDR2 FQNNGV. This CDR3 is CASSPTDRPEAKNIQYF. The CDR3 bases are TGTGCCAGCAGCCCAACGGACAGGCCTGAAGCCAAAAACATTCAGTACTTC.

The table lists this clonotype with many counts. The chain combines TRBV3-1 with TRBJ2-2; D is undetermined. Looked up from germline, CDR1 is LGHDT and CDR2 is YNNKEL (reference sequence). The CDR3 is 13 residues long. Trimming removed 4 bases at V and 5 bases at J, with 8 bases between. CDR3 loop: CASSLQGTGELFF. The CDR3 DNA reads as TGTGCCAGCAGCCTACAAGGAACCGGGGAGCTGTTTTTT.

V usage is TRBV7-2 and J usage is TRBJ2-1, with 8 bases matching TRBD2. J was trimmed by 8 bases and V by 5 bases; bases with no gene match: 5. The germline CDR1 and CDR2 sequences are SGHTA and FQGNSA. The CDR3 sequence is 13 residues long. The CDR3 protein is CASSPRLAHEQFF. The CDR3 DNA reads TGTGCCAGCAGCCCGCGACTAGCGCATGAGCAGTTCTTC.

This clonotype showed up just a few times. The chain combines TRBV6-1 with TRBJ2-7; maybe TRBD1 (6 bases). The ends were cut back, 3 bases at V and 6 bases at J, with 12 bases in the middle. The CDR3 sequence is 13 residues long. Germline CDR1 is MNHNS and CDR2 is SASEGT. The CDR3: CASSDRGRIEQYF. Written as DNA, the CDR3 is TGTGCCAGCAGTGACAGGGGAAGGATCGAGCAGTACTTC.

The V call is TRBV5-5, the J call TRBJ1-6; no definite D call. Trimming pared 0 bases from V and 8 bases from J, leaving 12 bases between. The CDR3 is 15 amino acids. Germline CDR1 and CDR2: SGHKS and YYEKEE (reference sequence). The CDR3 here is CASSLGASNHSPLHF. DNA for the CDR3: TGTGCCAGCAGCTTGGGAGCCAGTAATCATTCACCCCTCCACTTT. Combining the CDR3 with reference TRBV5-5 and TRBJ1-6 gives the whole variable domain DAGVTQSPTHLIKTRGQQVTLRCSPISGHKSVSWYQQVLGQGPQFIFQYYEKEERGRGNFPDRFSARQFPNYSSELNVNALLLGDSALYLCASSLGASNHSPLHFGNGTRLTVT.

The chain carries TRBV3-1 and TRBJ2-7, with D perhaps TRBD2 (6 bases). Per the germline V gene, CDR1 is LGHDT and CDR2 is YNNKEL (reference sequence). There are 14 residues in the CDR3. Trimming removed 3 bases at V and 0 bases at J, with 9 bases between. CDR3 sequence (DNA): TGTGCCAGCAGCCAGGCGGGGTACTCCTACGAGCAGTACTTC. Its translation is CASSQAGYSYEQYF.

This clonotype has a handful of counts. The chain couples TRBV20-1 to TRBJ2-7; D unclear. Germline CDR1 reads DFQATT; CDR2 reads SNEGSKA (reference sequence). The CDR3 extends over 16 amino acids. The V end lost 1 base, the J end lost 0 bases, and 16 bases lay between the germline ends. This CDR3 reads CSARVPRPTTSYEQYF. DNA of the CDR3: TGCAGTGCTAGAGTGCCCCGGCCGACCACCTCCTACGAGCAGTACTTC.

In its sample, this clonotype was seen a few times. This chain joins TRBV25-1 and TRBJ2-3; D not resolved. V gave up 4 bases and J gave up 0 bases, with 8 bases separating them. From germline, CDR1 is MGHDK and CDR2 SYGVNS. The CDR3 contains 14 residues. CDR3 residues: CASSVTESTDTQYF. The CDR3 nucleotides read TGTGCCAGCAGTGTGACCGAAAGCACAGATACGCAGTATTTT.

This clonotype was detected a few times. This rearrangement joins TRBV4-1 to TRBJ2-1; D might be TRBD1 (6 bases). Germline CDR1 MGHRA, CDR2 YSYEKL. Trimming removed 5 bases from V and 0 bases from J, with 17 bases in between. The CDR3 has 17 amino acids. CDR3 sequence (DNA): TGCGCCAGCAGCGGGGGCAGGTCCACCAGCTCCTACAATGAGCAGTTCTTC. Protein product: CASSGGRSTSSYNEQFF.

This clonotype occurred a few times. The chain carries TRBV18 and TRBJ2-5, with no clear D. Germline assignment: CDR1 KGHSH and CDR2 LQKENI. V was clipped by 3 bases and J by 1 base, with 6 bases between them. The CDR3 has 13 amino acids. CDR3 sequence (DNA): TGTGCCAGCTCACCTGGCGTCCAAGAGACCCAGTACTTC. As protein: CASSPGVQETQYF. Combining the CDR3 with reference TRBV18 and TRBJ2-5 gives the whole variable domain NAGVMQNPRHLVRRRGQEARLRCSPMKGHSHVYWYRQLPEEGLKFMVYLQKENIIDESGMPKERFSAEFPKEGPSILRIQQVVRGDSAAYFCASSPGVQETQYFGPGTRLLVL.

V is TRBV25-1 and J is TRBJ2-2; tentatively, D is TRBD2 (5 bases). CDR1 and CDR2 (germline): MGHDK, SYGVNS. The CDR3 sequence is 14 residues long. Trimming pared 7 bases from V and 3 bases from J, leaving 12 bases between. CDR3 in amino acids: CASTTGEHTGELFF. Written as DNA, the CDR3 is TGTGCCAGCACGACCGGGGAGCACACCGGGGAGCTGTTTTTT. Full variable domain (rest looked up from reference TRBV25-1 and TRBJ2-2): EADIYQTPRYLVIGTGKKITLECSQTMGHDKMYWYQQDPGMELHLIHYSYGVNSTEKGDLSSESTVSRIRTEHFPLTLESARPSHTSQYLCASTTGEHTGELFFGEGSRLTVL.

A few counts support this clonotype. V gene TRBV14 combines with J gene TRBJ1-1; tentatively, D is TRBD1 (5 bases). The CDR3 has 15 amino acids. Trimming cost V 5 bases and J 7 bases, with 20 bases left between them. From germline, CDR1 is SGHDN and CDR2 FVKESK. CDR3 DNA sequence: TGTGCCAGCAGCGGCCGGGACCGAATGGGTTTTGAAGCTTTCTTT. It is translated as CASSGRDRMGFEAFF.

This clonotype turned up a few times. This rearrangement joins TRBV6-2 or TRBV6-3 to TRBJ2-2; 7 nucleotides agree with TRBD1. The CDR3 sequence is 18 residues long. After removal of 2 bases from V and 6 bases from J, the junction contained 15 bases not matched to a gene. Germline V gene lookup returns CDR1 MNHEY and CDR2 SVGEGT. CDR3 DNA: TGTGCCAGCAGTTACCCTATCACCGGGACAGAGGACCCCGGGGAGCTGTTTTTT. Translated, it gives CASSYPITGTEDPGELFF.

In its sample, this clonotype was seen a few times. The chain joins TRBV20-1 to TRBJ1-1; 8 bases are a match to TRBD1. The CDR3 runs 15 residues. The germline CDR1 and CDR2 sequences are DFQATT and SNEGSKA (reference sequence). Trimming took 5 bases from V and 4 from J; bases not matched to a gene: 12. CDR3 DNA: TGCAGTGCTTCAACGCCTGACAGGGGAGGCACTGAAGCTTTCTTT. It translates to CSASTPDRGGTEAFF.

In this sample, this clonotype turned up a few times. V is TRBV18 and J is TRBJ1-1; tentatively, D is TRBD1 (5 bases). This CDR3 has 13 amino acids. Deletions cut 5 bases from V and 1 base from J, with 8 bases between. CDR1 KGHSH and CDR2 LQKENI come from the germline V gene. The CDR3 spells CASSTGRNTEAFF. The CDR3 nucleotides are TGTGCCAGCTCAACGGGGCGGAACACTGAAGCTTTCTTT. The entire variable domain, with the rest obtained from reference TRBV18 and TRBJ1-1, is as follows: NAGVMQNPRHLVRRRGQEARLRCSPMKGHSHVYWYRQLPEEGLKFMVYLQKENIIDESGMPKERFSAEFPKEGPSILRIQQVVRGDSAAYFCASSTGRNTEAFFGQGTRLTVV.

This clonotype appeared a few times. This chain connects TRBV10-3 to TRBJ2-7; a possible D gene is TRBD1 (6 bases). Germline CDR1 is ENHRY and CDR2 is SYGVKD. The V and J ends lost 10 bases and 1 base respectively, with 11 bases between them. CDR3 size: 12 residues. The CDR3 is CATQGSSYEQYF. CDR3 bases: TGTGCCACGCAGGGGTCATCCTACGAGCAGTACTTC.

A few counts support this clonotype. The rearrangement uses TRBV30 and TRBJ2-3; D is unresolved. V was pared by 2 bases and J by 2 bases, with 8 bases between. Germline CDR1 is GTSNPN and CDR2 is SVGIG (reference sequence). The CDR3 covers 13 residues. The CDR3 DNA reads TGTGCCTGGAGTCTACAGTACACAGATACGCAGTATTTT. It is translated as CAWSLQYTDTQYF.

CDR3 in DNA: TGTGCCAGCAGTTACGGGACAGGGGGCGATCAGCCCCAGCATTTT. Its protein product is CASSYGTGGDQPQHF. The rearrangement joins TRBV6-2 or TRBV6-3 to TRBJ1-5; 12 bases match TRBD1. The CDR3 has 15 amino acids. V lost 2 bases to trimming and J lost 5 bases; unmatched junction nucleotides: 1. Germline V gene sequence: CDR1 MNHEY, CDR2 SVGEGT.

This clonotype turned up a few times. V is TRBV20-1 and J is TRBJ2-3; D is ambiguous. This CDR3 spans 12 amino acids. Germline CDR1 reads DFQATT; CDR2 reads SNEGSKA (reference sequence). Trimming took off 7 bases at V and 2 bases at J, with 10 bases between the two ends. CDR3 in amino acids: CSVERTTDTQYF. The CDR3 nucleotides read TGCAGTGTCGAGCGAACCACAGATACGCAGTATTTT.

The J gene is TRBJ1-3, the V gene TRBV5-4, with D possibly matching TRBD1 (5 bases). CDR1 and CDR2 (germline): SGHNT, YYREEE (reference sequence). Between the trimmed V and J ends, which lost 4 bases and 4 bases, there was a span of 15 bases. CDR3 length equals 15 residues. As DNA, the CDR3 is TGTGCCAGCAGCGAACAGGCCGCGGGGGGAAACACCATATATTTT. Encoded protein: CASSEQAAGGNTIYF.